The present TCR beta chain was sequenced within a study of a mutant IDH1 vaccine in newly diagnosed glioma. As to time point: baseline, week 1 (first vaccination visit). The treatment was: pre-vaccination baseline after standard-of-care therapy. Sequencing used immunoSEQ multiplex PCR; TCRdb keeps in-frame clones, though not all of them. The table has about 38,000 clones, over 85% seen once. Germline lookup yields CDR1 GTSNPN and CDR2 SVGIG (reference sequence). The ends were cut back, 2 bases at V and 2 bases at J, with 18 bases in the middle. The CDR3 consists of 16 residues. The chain employs TRBV30 and TRBJ1-1, with a tentative D call TRBD1 (5 bases). Sequences were derived from PBMCs, sampled from a glioma patient treated with radiotherapy, temozolomide or both. The clonotype originates from a man aged 18 to 30 with glioma. Written as DNA, the CDR3 is TGTGCCTGGAGTAGGCAGGGTATTTTTCGAAACACTGAAGCTTTCTTT. It is translated as CAWSRQGIFRNTEAFF.